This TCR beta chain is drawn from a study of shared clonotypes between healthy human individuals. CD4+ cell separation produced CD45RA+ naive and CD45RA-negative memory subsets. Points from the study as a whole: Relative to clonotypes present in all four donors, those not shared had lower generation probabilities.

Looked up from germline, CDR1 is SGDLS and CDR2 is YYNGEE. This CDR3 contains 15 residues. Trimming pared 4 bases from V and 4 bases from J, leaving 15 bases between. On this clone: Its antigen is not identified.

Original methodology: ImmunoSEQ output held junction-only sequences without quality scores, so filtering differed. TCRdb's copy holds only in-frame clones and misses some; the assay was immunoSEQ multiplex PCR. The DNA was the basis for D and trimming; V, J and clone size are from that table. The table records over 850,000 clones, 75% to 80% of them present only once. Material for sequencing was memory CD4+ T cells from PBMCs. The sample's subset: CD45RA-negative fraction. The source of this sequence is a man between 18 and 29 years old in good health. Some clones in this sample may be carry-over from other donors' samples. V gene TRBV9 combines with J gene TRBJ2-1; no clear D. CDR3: CASSPREKGYNEQFF. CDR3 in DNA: TGTGCCAGCAGCCCCCGAGAGAAGGGTTACAATGAGCAGTTCTTC.